The rows below give T cell receptor beta chains drawn from one sample of a study of blood T cell repertoires in COVID-19. Profiled with immunoSEQ multiplex PCR; TCRdb holds only in-frame clones, not every one. This sample has under 450,000 clones, with about 90% found just once. The sample comprised PBMCs or T cells enriched from blood (not recorded which). The receptors stem from a woman aged 25 to 39 who had recovered from COVID-19. CDR3s include the opening cysteine and the closing phenylalanine or tryptophan. D genes are given only for firm matches. Clone sizes are given selectively: once, few, many, or a class where the clone is expanded.

TRBD1,TRBJ1-2,-,TRBV6-6,TGTGCCAGCACCTTAGGACAGGGACACTATGGCTACACCTTC,CASTLGQGHYGYTF
TRBD1,TRBJ2-7,-,TRBV5-6,TGTGCCAGCAGCGTAATCGACAGGGGCTACGAGCAGTACTTC,CASSVIDRGYEQYF
-,TRBJ2-1,-,TRBV5-1,TGCGCCAGCAGCTTGGATCCGGGATCGGGTCCCACATTCTTC,CASSLDPGSGPTFF
TRBD2,TRBJ2-2,few,TRBV5-5,TGTGCCAGCAGCTTCCGGGACTACAACACCGGGGAGCTGTTTTTT,CASSFRDYNTGELFF
TRBD1,TRBJ1-6,few,TRBV28,TGTGCCAGCAGTCCAGGGGGCGTCGGATCACCCCTCCACTTT,CASSPGGVGSPLHF
TRBD1,TRBJ1-2,-,TRBV28,TGTGCCAGCACCAAGACAGGGACCTATGGCTACACCTTC,CASTKTGTYGYTF
TRBD1,TRBJ1-5,-,TRBV28,TGTGCCAGCAGTTTATCCGGACAGGGGGGTGATCAGCCCCAGCATTTT,CASSLSGQGGDQPQHF
-,TRBJ2-7,few,TRBV3-1/TRBV3-2,TGTGCCAGCAGCCAAGATAGTCGAACGGGTCTTTCCTACGAGCAGTACTTC,CASSQDSRTGLSYEQYF
TRBD1,TRBJ1-2,-,TRBV12-3/TRBV12-4,TGTGCCAGCAGCCCCCGGGACAGAGATGGCTACACCTTC,CASSPRDRDGYTF
TRBD1,TRBJ2-7,-,TRBV5-4,TGTGCCAGCAGCCTCGGACAGGGAATAGTCGTTCCGTTTTACGAGCAGTACTTC,CASSLGQGIVVPFYEQYF
TRBD2,TRBJ2-1,-,TRBV11-3,TGTGCCAGCAGCTTAGACCTAGCGGGAGGGGTGAATGAGCAGTTCTTC,CASSLDLAGGVNEQFF
TRBD2,TRBJ2-2,once,TRBV3-1/TRBV3-2,TGTGCCAGCAGCCAAGTAGCAGCGGGACTGGGCACCGGGGAGCTGTTTTTT,CASSQVAAGLGTGELFF
TRBD1,TRBJ1-2,-,TRBV5-1,TGCGCCAGCAGCTTGGAGTCAGGGGGTAACTATGGCTACACCTTC,CASSLESGGNYGYTF
TRBD2,TRBJ2-1,once,TRBV2,TGTGCCAGCAGTGACGGGCTAGCGGGAGTCTACAATGAGCAGTTCTTC,CASSDGLAGVYNEQFF
-,TRBJ1-6,-,TRBV3-1/TRBV3-2,TGTGCCAGCAGCCAGAATGGAGAAGATCCCCTCCACTTT,CASSQNGEDPLHF
-,TRBJ2-3,-,TRBV10-3,TGTGCCATCAGTGAGTCGATTGGTACAGGGAGCACAGATACGCAGTATTTT,CAISESIGTGSTDTQYF
TRBD1,TRBJ1-2,few,TRBV10-2,TGCGCCAGCGCGGGACAGGGTACCTATGGCTACACCTTC,CASAGQGTYGYTF
TRBD1,TRBJ1-1,few,TRBV19,TGTGCCAGTAGTATACAGGGGGCTTGGGGCACTGAAGCTTTCTTT,CASSIQGAWGTEAFF
-,TRBJ2-3,-,TRBV4-1,TGCGCCAGCAGCCAAGAAAGGGGAAGGCCTACGGATACGCAGTATTTT,CASSQERGRPTDTQYF
-,TRBJ2-7,few,TRBV20-1,TGCAGTGCTAGTCCGCGGGGCTACGAGCAGTACTTC,CSASPRGYEQYF
TRBD1,TRBJ1-5,-,TRBV7-2,TGTGCCAGCAGCGCCAGACAGGGGGCTCAGCCCCAGCATTTT,CASSARQGAQPQHF
-,TRBJ1-1,-,TRBV5-1,TGCGCCAGCAGCTTGGTTTCGCGAAACACTGAAGCTTTCTTT,CASSLVSRNTEAFF
-,TRBJ1-6,-,TRBV2,TGTGCCAGCAGTGAATGGGGGGGGGCCCATAATTCACCCCTCCACTTT,CASSEWGGAHNSPLHF
-,TRBJ2-2,-,TRBV27,TGTGCCAGCAGTTTAAGGGGCTCGGGCGGGGAGCTGTTTTTT,CASSLRGSGGELFF
-,TRBJ2-3,once,TRBV6-1,TGTGCCAGCAGTGAGGTAGAGGCGCAGTATTTT,CASSEVEAQYF
TRBD1,TRBJ1-4,-,TRBV10-3,TGTGCCATCAAAAGCATTGACGGGCAGGGGGAATCTAATGAAAAACTGTTTTTT,CAIKSIDGQGESNEKLFF
-,TRBJ1-5,few,TRBV6-5,TGTGCCAGCGCCTTAGACATTTCTAGCGATCAGCCCCAGCATTTT,CASALDISSDQPQHF
-,TRBJ2-7,-,TRBV29-1,TGCAGCGGCGCAGACAGCTCCTACGAGCAGTACTTC,CSGADSSYEQYF
TRBD1,TRBJ2-2,few,TRBV5-1,TGCGCCAGCAGCTTGGACGACAGGGAAGGCGGGGAGCTGTTTTTT,CASSLDDREGGELFF
TRBD1,TRBJ1-5,few,TRBV15,TGTGCCACCAGCTCAAACAGGGGCCGCACCGCAAATCAGCCCCAGCATTTT,CATSSNRGRTANQPQHF
TRBD1,TRBJ1-2,-,TRBV27,TGTGCCAGCAGTGGACAGGGTTATGGCTACACCTTC,CASSGQGYGYTF
TRBD1,TRBJ1-2,-,TRBV7-8,TGTGCCAGCAGTCGACAGGGAATTGGCTACACCTTC,CASSRQGIGYTF
TRBD1,TRBJ1-3,-,TRBV19,TGTGCCAGTAGTACCGACAGGGGCTCCTCTGGAAACACCATATATTTT,CASSTDRGSSGNTIYF
TRBD1,TRBJ1-1,once,TRBV7-2,TGTGCCAGCAGTTATACAGGGGACACTGAAGCTTTCTTT,CASSYTGDTEAFF
-,TRBJ1-1,few,TRBV27,TGTGCCAGCAGTTTGCCAGGGGCCGACACTGAAGCTTTCTTT,CASSLPGADTEAFF
TRBD2,TRBJ2-1,-,TRBV27,TGTGCCAGCAGGGGAGTTGAGAGGGCGACTAGCGGGAGGATCCATACCGATGAGCAGTTCTTC,CASRGVERATSGRIHTDEQFF
TRBD1,TRBJ2-5,-,TRBV10-3,TGTGCCATCAGTGACGACAGGGGTCATAGGGAGACCCAGTACTTC,CAISDDRGHRETQYF
-,TRBJ1-2,-,TRBV6-5,TGTGCCAGCAAAGGGGTCGTAGGCTACACCTTC,CASKGVVGYTF
-,TRBJ1-1,-,TRBV5-1,TGCGCCAGCAGCTCGACATTCATGAACACTGAAGCTTTCTTT,CASSSTFMNTEAFF
TRBD1,TRBJ2-7,-,TRBV7-4,TGTGCCAGCAGCAACTCACAGGGGAGCTACGAGCAGTACTTC,CASSNSQGSYEQYF
TRBD2,TRBJ2-1,few,TRBV7-9,TGTGCCAGCAGCGCCCTTTCAGCGGGGGGGCCCTACAATGAGCAGTTCTTC,CASSALSAGGPYNEQFF
-,TRBJ2-7,-,TRBV11-2,TGTGCCAGCAGCTTAAGCGGCAGCTACTACGAGCAGTACTTC,CASSLSGSYYEQYF
TRBD2,TRBJ2-1,-,TRBV2,TGTGCCAGCAGTGAAGCGGCGGGAGGGGCCTACAATGAGCAGTTCTTC,CASSEAAGGAYNEQFF
-,TRBJ1-6,-,TRBV28,TGTGCCAGCAGTCCCCGGGGGGGGAGGGGTTCACCCCTCCACTTT,CASSPRGGRGSPLHF
TRBD1,TRBJ2-7,once,TRBV27,TGTGCCAGCAATCCGTCGGACAGGTCCTCCTACGAGCAGTACTTC,CASNPSDRSSYEQYF
TRBD1,TRBJ2-7,-,TRBV28,TGTGCCAGCAGTTTAATTGGACAGGGGGCCGACGAGCAGTACTTC,CASSLIGQGADEQYF
-,TRBJ2-2,-,TRBV5-5,TGTGCCAGCAGCTTGGGTTCCCTCGGGACCGGGGAGCTGTTTTTT,CASSLGSLGTGELFF
-,TRBJ1-1,-,TRBV29-1,TGCAGCGTTGAAGATTGGGGGGTCACTGAAGCTTTCTTT,CSVEDWGVTEAFF
TRBD1,TRBJ1-1,once,TRBV27,TGTGCCACCGGACAGGGTTTGAACACTGAAGCTTTCTTT,CATGQGLNTEAFF
TRBD1,TRBJ1-1,-,TRBV7-9,TGTGCCAGCAGTCCATTCAAGGGGGCTGACACTGAAGCTTTCTTT,CASSPFKGADTEAFF
-,TRBJ2-7,-,TRBV5-8,TGTGCCAGCAGTTCGGGACACCTCTACGAGCAGTACTTC,CASSSGHLYEQYF
-,TRBJ1-6,-,TRBV28,TGTGCCGCGGGACCGAGGTTTGATTCACCCCTCCACTTT,CAAGPRFDSPLHF
-,TRBJ2-7,-,TRBV21-1,TGTGCCAGCAGCAAGCAGGGAAGGGCCTCCTACGAGCAGTACTTC,CASSKQGRASYEQYF
TRBD2,TRBJ2-3,-,TRBV2,TGTGCCAGCAGTCGACTAGCGGCCACAGATACGCAGTATTTT,CASSRLAATDTQYF
TRBD2,TRBJ2-1,-,TRBV3-1/TRBV3-2,TGTGCCAGCAGCCAAGTCGGGGGGTACAATGAGCAGTTCTTC,CASSQVGGYNEQFF
TRBD1,TRBJ2-1,-,TRBV5-1,TGCGCCAGCAGCCCTGGACAGGGGGAGCAGTTCTTC,CASSPGQGEQFF
TRBD2,TRBJ2-1,-,TRBV3-1/TRBV3-2,TGTGCCAGCAGCTCACTAGCGGGCAGGAATGAGCAGTTCTTC,CASSSLAGRNEQFF